The T cell receptor beta chain under discussion was sequenced for a study of CD8 T cells in ankylosing spondylitis. TCRdb recomputed calls from the 5' RACE reads with MiXCR, one row per CDR3 protein. Of 200,000 to 250,000 distinct CDR3 sequences listed, approximately 16% are singletons. Points from the study as a whole: Several highly homologous variants made up a TCR beta motif, and this motif appeared characteristic of ankylosing spondylitis blood.

Regarding this clonotype: The antigen is unknown.

This CDR3 has 14 residues. Germline V gene sequence: CDR1 DFQATT, CDR2 SNEGSKA (reference sequence). V gave up 3 bases and J gave up 10 bases; unmatched junction bases: 11. Input material: blood, either unsorted or a sorted T cell fraction (not recorded which). This TCR derives from a male donor with ankylosing spondylitis. The V call is TRBV20-1, the J call TRBJ2-1, with 8 nucleotides matching TRBD2. The CDR3 DNA reads as TGCAGTGCTAGTGGGTCCAGCGGGAGTTCGGAGCAGTTCTTC. As protein: CSASGSSGSSEQFF.